The 18 T cell receptor beta chains listed next were all sequenced from one sample in a study of blood T cells in healthy people across ages. Then a second PCR, running about 6 to 12 cycles, was carried out with a sample-barcoded 5' primer and a J-beta primer mix. TCRdb analysed the 5' RACE reads with MiXCR anew, one entry per CDR3 protein. The sample has about 970,000 distinct CDR3 sequences, just over 50% seen once; the top ten hold 20% to 25%. The sequenced sample was blood. The receptors come from a woman aged 55-70 years in good health.

This chain links TRBV4-3 with TRBJ1-1; no firm D call. Trimming left V 3 bases short and J 7 bases short, with 18 bases between. CDR3 size: 15 residues. Looked up from germline, CDR1 is LGHNA and CDR2 is YSLEER. CDR3 nucleotides: TGCGCCAGCAGCCAGGTCAGACGTGCCCCCCTTGAAGCTTTCTTT. Residues: CASSQVRRAPLEAFF.

As regards this clonotype: A junction boundary mismatches the germline segment, possibly from a read error. The V gene is TRBV6-5, the J gene TRBJ2-1; 8 bases agree with TRBD2. Per the germline V gene, CDR1 is MNHEY and CDR2 is SVGAGI. The CDR3 spans 14 residues. Here the CDR3 DNA reads TGTGCCGGCAGTTACGACGGGAGGGCCAATGAGCAGTTCTTC. Translating it yields CAGSYDGRANEQFF.

CDR3 residues: CATSRDTAGLAKNIQYF. Here the CDR3 DNA reads TGTGCCACCAGCAGAGATACGGCAGGTCTTGCCAAAAACATTCAGTACTTC. The rearrangement uses TRBV15 and TRBJ2-4; D call uncertain. Germline V CDR1 and CDR2: LNHNV, YYDKDF (reference sequence). V was clipped by 0 bases and J by 1 base, with 13 bases between them. CDR3 length: 17 residues. Using reference TRBV15 and TRBJ2-4 for the parts outside the CDR3, the full variable domain is DAMVIQNPRYQVTQFGKPVTLSCSQTLNHNVMYWYQQKSSQAPKLLFHYYDKDFNNEADTPDNFQSRRPNTSFCFLDIRSPGLGDTAMYLCATSRDTAGLAKNIQYFGAGTRLSVL.

Notes on this clonotype: The junction differs from germline at one of its ends, possibly a read error. This sequence joins TRBV6-2 or TRBV6-3 and TRBJ1-5, with 10 positions matching TRBD1. The CDR3 runs 16 residues. The V gene's germline CDR1 is MNHEY and CDR2 SVGEGT. CDR3 nucleotide sequence: TGTACCAGCAGGAGACAGGGGGCGGGAACTGGACGGCCCCAGCATTTT. The encoded protein is CTSRRQGAGTGRPQHF.

This clonotype has more than one count but fewer than ten. This chain uses TRBV2 with TRBJ2-7; possible D gene TRBD1, 5 bases. CDR3 length: 13 amino acids. Germline V CDR1 and CDR2: SNHLY, FYNNEI. The V gene lost 4 bases and the J gene lost 10 bases, with 17 bases spanning the gap. The CDR3 reads CASSGREISFQYF. The CDR3 nucleotides are TGTGCCAGCAGTGGCAGGGAAATATCGTTCCAGTACTTC.

This clonotype appeared a few times. The chain carries TRBV11-2 and TRBJ2-7; D gene ambiguous. V was cut by 0 bases and J by 0 bases, with 15 bases left in between. This CDR3 is 17 amino acids long. CDR1 and CDR2 from the germline V gene are SGHAT and FQNNGV. The CDR3 nucleotides read TGTGCCAGCAGCTTAGATCTCTACTTGGATTTCTCCTACGAGCAGTACTTC. Translated: CASSLDLYLDFSYEQYF.

The chain recombines TRBV7-8 with TRBJ2-7; no firm D call. The germline V gene has CDR1 SGHVS and CDR2 FQNEAQ. The ends were cut back, 4 bases at V and 1 base at J, with 8 bases in the middle. The CDR3 has 13 residues. DNA for the CDR3: TGTGCCAGCAGCTCATTGATGTCCTACGAGCAGTACTTC. Translating gives CASSSLMSYEQYF.

This chain links TRBV27 with TRBJ2-1; perhaps TRBD2 as D (5 bases). Trimming cost V 7 bases and J 2 bases, with 12 bases left between them. CDR1 is MNHEY, CDR2 SMNVEV, per germline (reference sequence). The CDR3 has 14 residues. The CDR3 is CASKEDPPYNEQFF. The CDR3 DNA sequence: TGTGCCAGCAAGGAGGACCCACCCTACAATGAGCAGTTCTTC.

The rearrangement links TRBV7-8 to TRBJ2-7; D is perhaps TRBD1 or TRBD2 (5 bases each). The V gene's germline CDR1 is SGHVS and CDR2 FQNEAQ. The CDR3 is 15 residues long. Trimming stripped 5 bases from V and 3 bases from J, with 17 bases between. As DNA, the CDR3 is TGTGCCAGCAGCAGTGGGGGAACCTCGGGCTACGAGCAGTACTTC. Amino acid sequence: CASSSGGTSGYEQYF.

A few counts support this clonotype. The gene calls are TRBV12-3 or TRBV12-4 and TRBJ2-7; perhaps TRBD1 as D (5 bases). The CDR3 is 13 residues long. V was clipped by 2 bases and J by 5 bases, with 10 bases between them. The CDR3 nucleotides read TGTGCCAGCAGTTTAACGCAAGGGGACGAGCAGTACTTC. It encodes CASSLTQGDEQYF.

This clonotype was detected only once. V usage is TRBV11-2 and J usage is TRBJ2-7, with 10 nucleotides matching TRBD2. V lost 5 bases and J lost 2; bases outside the gene matches: 6. The CDR3 sequence is 15 residues long. The germline CDR1 and CDR2 sequences are SGHAT and FQNNGV. The CDR3 region is CASSATSGKAYEQYF. The CDR3 DNA reads TGTGCCAGCAGCGCCACTAGCGGGAAGGCCTACGAGCAGTACTTC.

This clonotype appeared a few times. The chain carries TRBV7-9 and TRBJ2-5; D gene uncertain. This CDR3 is 12 amino acids long. Deletions cut 5 bases from V and 4 bases from J, with 8 bases between. Germline lookup yields CDR1 SEHNR and CDR2 FQNEAQ (reference sequence). Here the CDR3 reads CASSPSVETQYF. CDR3 nucleotide sequence: TGTGCCAGCAGCCCCAGCGTAGAGACCCAGTACTTC.

The J gene is TRBJ2-3, the V gene TRBV5-1, with 16 bases aligning to TRBD2. Per the germline V gene, CDR1 is SGHRS and CDR2 is YFSETQ. V shed 4 bases, J shed 7 bases, and the junction held 6 bases outside the gene matches. The CDR3 has 16 residues. The CDR3 nucleotides are TGCGCCAGCAGCCCGGGACTAGCGGGAGGGAGGAATACGCAGTATTTT. Translated, it gives CASSPGLAGGRNTQYF.

There are a few counts of this clonotype. The V gene is TRBV3-1, the J gene TRBJ2-7, with D perhaps TRBD2 (6 bases). This CDR3 has 13 residues. Per germline, CDR1 LGHDT and CDR2 YNNKEL (reference sequence). Between the trimmed V and J ends, which lost 1 base and 7 bases, there was a span of 11 bases. CDR3 in amino acids: CASSQGGTREQYF. The CDR3 DNA follows: TGTGCCAGCAGCCAAGGCGGGACGCGGGAGCAGTACTTC.

The CDR3 DNA follows: TGTGCCAGCAGCGTAGAACTAGCGGGAGTGGCAGATACGCAGTATTTT. Translating it yields CASSVELAGVADTQYF. The chain carries TRBV9 and TRBJ2-3; 11 bases are shared with TRBD2. The CDR3 sequence is 16 residues long. The germline CDR1 and CDR2 sequences are SGDLS and YYNGEE. V lost 0 bases to trimming and J lost 4 bases; unmatched junction nucleotides: 4.

This clonotype was seen only a few times. This chain links TRBV4-1 with TRBJ2-7; D may be TRBD1 or TRBD2 (6 bases each). The J call may be in error: the DNA end matches TRBJ2-5 better. Germline loops: CDR1 MGHRA, CDR2 YSYEKL. CDR3 length: 17 amino acids. The CDR3 DNA reads TGCGCCAGCAGCCAAGTAAATTTTGGGGGGCGCCAAGAGACCCAGTACTTC. Its protein product is CASSQVNFGGRQETQYF.

The CDR3 region is CASSPSDRVEETQYF. For the CDR3, the DNA is TGTGCCAGCAGCCCTTCGGACCGGGTGGAAGAGACCCAGTACTTC. The chain has TRBV4-2 and TRBJ2-5; D not certain. CDR3 size: 15 residues. Germline V gene lookup returns CDR1 LGHNA and CDR2 YNFKEQ. Trimming stripped 4 bases from V and 3 bases from J, with 15 bases between.

V and J are TRBV6-2 or TRBV6-3 and TRBJ2-5; 7 nucleotides line up with TRBD2. Looked up from germline, CDR1 is MNHEY and CDR2 is SVGEGT. V lost 8 bases, J lost 5 bases, and 8 bases stayed unmatched. This CDR3 is 13 amino acids long. CDR3 loop: CASGKMGGETQYF. The CDR3 coding sequence is TGTGCCAGCGGCAAAATGGGGGGGGAGACCCAGTACTTC.